This T cell receptor (beta chain) was captured in a study of blood T cell repertoires in COVID-19. Whole-study context: Material from acute and convalescent COVID-19 was sourced from the United States, Italy and Spain. PBMCs, B-cell-depleted T cells, or T cells provided the cDNA or gDNA that made up the material.

Authors' methods: Quantification of nucleated cells was approximated via reference gene primer amplification. Some clones are missing from TCRdb's copy, which holds only in-frame ones; the method was immunoSEQ multiplex PCR. Clone size and V and J calls were adopted from that table, with D and trimming inferred from the DNA. The sample comprises almost 55,000 clones, around four fifths of which are singletons, and 2.6% rests with the top ten. For this clone: The same CDR3 can be traced to other DNA sequences in this sample.

The CDR3 is made up of 13 amino acids. The germline V and J ends were trimmed by 1 base and 2 bases, with 5 bases remaining between them. Germline V gene lookup returns CDR1 LGHDT and CDR2 YNNKEL (reference sequence). The J gene is TRBJ2-5, the V gene TRBV3-1 (or the pseudogene TRBV3-2); D gene ambiguous. The specimen was peripheral blood. This clonotype was sampled from a man over 45 with acute or convalescent COVID-19. The CDR3, as DNA: TGTGCCAGCAGCCAAGGGGCGCAAGAGACCCAGTACTTC. Protein product: CASSQGAQETQYF.